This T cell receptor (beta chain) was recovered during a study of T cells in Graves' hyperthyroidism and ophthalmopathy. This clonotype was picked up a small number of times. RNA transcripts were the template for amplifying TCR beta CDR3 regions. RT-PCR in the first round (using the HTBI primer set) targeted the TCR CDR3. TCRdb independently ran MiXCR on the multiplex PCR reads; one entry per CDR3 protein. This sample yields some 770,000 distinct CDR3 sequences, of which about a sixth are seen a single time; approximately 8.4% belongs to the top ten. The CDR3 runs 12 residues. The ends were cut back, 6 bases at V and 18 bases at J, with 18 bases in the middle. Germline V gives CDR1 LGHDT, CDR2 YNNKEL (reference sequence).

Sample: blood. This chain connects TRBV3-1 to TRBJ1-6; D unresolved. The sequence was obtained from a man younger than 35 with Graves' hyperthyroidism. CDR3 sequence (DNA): TGTGCCAGCAGTCGGACTGGTGGCAGGCGCCACTTT. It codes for CASSRTGGRRHF.